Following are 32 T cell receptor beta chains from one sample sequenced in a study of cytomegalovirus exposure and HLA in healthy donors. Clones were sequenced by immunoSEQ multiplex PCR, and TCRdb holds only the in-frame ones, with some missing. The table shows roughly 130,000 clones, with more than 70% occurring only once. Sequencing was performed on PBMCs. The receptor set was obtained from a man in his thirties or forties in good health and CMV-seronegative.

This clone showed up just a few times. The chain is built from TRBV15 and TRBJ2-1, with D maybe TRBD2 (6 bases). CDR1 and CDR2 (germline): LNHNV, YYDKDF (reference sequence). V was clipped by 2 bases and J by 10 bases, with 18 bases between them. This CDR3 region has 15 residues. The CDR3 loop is CATSRRRGSGGEQFF. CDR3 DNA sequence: TGTGCCACCAGCAGACGCCGGGGGAGTGGGGGGGAGCAGTTCTTC.

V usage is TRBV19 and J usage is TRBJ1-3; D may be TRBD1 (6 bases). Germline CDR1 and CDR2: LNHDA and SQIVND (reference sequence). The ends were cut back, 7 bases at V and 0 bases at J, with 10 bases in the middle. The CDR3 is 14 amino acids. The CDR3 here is CASKGVDSGNTIYF. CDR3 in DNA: TGTGCCAGTAAGGGGGTTGACTCTGGAAACACCATATATTTT.

The CDR3 DNA sequence: TGTGCCTGGGGGACTAACCTCATTTTGGCCAAAAACATTCAGTACTTC. Its protein product is CAWGTNLILAKNIQYF. The chain links TRBV30 to TRBJ2-4; 7 bases align to TRBD2. Germline V gene sequence: CDR1 GTSNPN, CDR2 SVGIG (reference sequence). The CDR3 runs to 16 residues. Trimming cost V 5 bases and J 1 base; bases outside gene matches: 11. Variable domain in full (rest from reference TRBV30 and TRBJ2-4): SQTIHQWPATLVQPVGSPLSLECTVEGTSNPNLYWYRQAAGRGLQLLFYSVGIGQISSEVPQNLSASRPQDRQFILSSKKLLLSDSGFYLCAWGTNLILAKNIQYFGAGTRLSVL.

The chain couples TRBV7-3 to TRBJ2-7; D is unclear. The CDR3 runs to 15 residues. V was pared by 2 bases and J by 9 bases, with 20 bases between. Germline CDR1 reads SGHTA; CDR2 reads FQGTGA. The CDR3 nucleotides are TGTGCCAGCAGCTTATCGCCCGCTCCCCGGTCCGTGCAGTACTTC. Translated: CASSLSPAPRSVQYF. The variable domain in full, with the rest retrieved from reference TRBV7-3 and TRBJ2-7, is GAGVSQTPSNKVTEKGKYVELRCDPISGHTALYWYRQSLGQGPEFLIYFQGTGAADDSGLPNDRFFAVRPEGSVSTLKIQRTERGDSAVYLCASSLSPAPRSVQYFGPGTRLTVT.

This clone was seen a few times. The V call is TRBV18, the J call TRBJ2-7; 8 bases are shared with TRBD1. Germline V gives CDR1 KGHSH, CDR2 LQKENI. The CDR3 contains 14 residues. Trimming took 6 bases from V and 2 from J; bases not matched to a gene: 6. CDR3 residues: CASSRDRLTYEQYF. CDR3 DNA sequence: TGTGCCAGCTCTCGGGACAGGCTGACCTACGAGCAGTACTTC.

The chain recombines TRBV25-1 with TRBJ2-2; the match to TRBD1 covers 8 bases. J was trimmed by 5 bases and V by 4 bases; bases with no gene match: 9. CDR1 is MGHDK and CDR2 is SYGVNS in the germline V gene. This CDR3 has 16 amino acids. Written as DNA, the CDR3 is TGTGCCAGCAGTGGAGGACAGGGAGGTTGGACCGGGGAGCTGTTTTTT. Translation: CASSGGQGGWTGELFF. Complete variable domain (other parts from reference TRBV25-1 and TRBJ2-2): EADIYQTPRYLVIGTGKKITLECSQTMGHDKMYWYQQDPGMELHLIHYSYGVNSTEKGDLSSESTVSRIRTEHFPLTLESARPSHTSQYLCASSGGQGGWTGELFFGEGSRLTVL.

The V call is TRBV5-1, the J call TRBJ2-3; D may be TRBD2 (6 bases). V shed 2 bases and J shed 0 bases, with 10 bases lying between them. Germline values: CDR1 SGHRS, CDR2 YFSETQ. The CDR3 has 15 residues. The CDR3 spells CASSLKSGSTDTQYF. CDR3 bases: TGCGCCAGCAGCTTAAAAAGCGGGAGCACAGATACGCAGTATTTT.

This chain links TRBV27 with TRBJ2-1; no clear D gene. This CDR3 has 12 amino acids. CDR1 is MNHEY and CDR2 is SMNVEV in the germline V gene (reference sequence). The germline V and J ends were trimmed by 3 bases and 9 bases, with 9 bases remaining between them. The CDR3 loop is CASSFLGLEQFF. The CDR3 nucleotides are TGTGCCAGCAGTTTCCTTGGGCTTGAGCAGTTCTTC.

CDR3 sequence: CASSDPGLAGEDEQFF. Written as DNA, the CDR3 is TGCGCCAGCAGCGATCCGGGACTAGCGGGAGAGGATGAGCAGTTCTTC. This chain uses TRBV5-1 with TRBJ2-1; the match to TRBD2 covers 14 bases. The ends lost 4 bases at V and 8 bases at J; junction bases unmatched: 8. CDR3 size: 16 residues. Germline CDR1 is SGHRS and CDR2 is YFSETQ.

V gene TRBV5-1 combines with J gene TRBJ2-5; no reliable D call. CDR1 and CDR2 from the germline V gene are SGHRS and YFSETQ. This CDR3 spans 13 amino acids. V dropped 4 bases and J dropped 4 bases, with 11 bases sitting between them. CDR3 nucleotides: TGCGCCAGCAGCCTGGGTTATGTAGAGACCCAGTACTTC. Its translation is CASSLGYVETQYF.

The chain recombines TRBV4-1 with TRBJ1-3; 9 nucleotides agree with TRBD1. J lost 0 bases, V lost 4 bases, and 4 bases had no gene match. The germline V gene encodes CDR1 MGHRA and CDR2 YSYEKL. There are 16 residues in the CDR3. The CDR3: CASSLRDRDSGNTIYF. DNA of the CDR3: TGCGCCAGCAGCCTCCGGGACAGGGACTCTGGAAACACCATATATTTT.

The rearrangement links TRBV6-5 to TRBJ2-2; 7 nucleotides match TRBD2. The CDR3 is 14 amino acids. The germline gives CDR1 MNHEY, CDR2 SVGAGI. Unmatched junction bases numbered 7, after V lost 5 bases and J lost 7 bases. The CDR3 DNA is TGTGCCAGCAGTCTCAGACTAGCCGTCGGGGAGCTGTTTTTT. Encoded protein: CASSLRLAVGELFF.

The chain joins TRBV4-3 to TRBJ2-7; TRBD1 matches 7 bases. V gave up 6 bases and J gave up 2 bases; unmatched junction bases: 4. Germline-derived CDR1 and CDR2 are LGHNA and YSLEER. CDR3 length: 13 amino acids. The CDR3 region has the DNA TGCGCCAGCAGTCCGGGACAGACCTACGAGCAGTACTTC. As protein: CASSPGQTYEQYF.

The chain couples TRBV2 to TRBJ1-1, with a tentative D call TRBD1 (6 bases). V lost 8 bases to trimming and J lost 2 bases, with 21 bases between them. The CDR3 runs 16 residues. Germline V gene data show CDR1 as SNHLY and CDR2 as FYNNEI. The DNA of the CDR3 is TGTGCCAGCTCCACTTCCACACAGGGATTAAACACTGAAGCTTTCTTT. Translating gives CASSTSTQGLNTEAFF.

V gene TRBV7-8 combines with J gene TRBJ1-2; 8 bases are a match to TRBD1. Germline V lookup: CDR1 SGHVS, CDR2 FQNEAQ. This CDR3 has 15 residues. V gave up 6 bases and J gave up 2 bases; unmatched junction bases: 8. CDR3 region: CASRLDRVGNYGYTF. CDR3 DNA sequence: TGTGCCAGCAGGCTGGACAGGGTCGGGAACTATGGCTACACCTTC.

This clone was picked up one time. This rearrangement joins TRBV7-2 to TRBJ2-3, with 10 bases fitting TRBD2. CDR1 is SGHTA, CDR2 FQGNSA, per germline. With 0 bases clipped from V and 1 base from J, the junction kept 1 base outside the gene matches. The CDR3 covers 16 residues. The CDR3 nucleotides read TGTGCCAGCAGCTTAGCCCTAGCGGGAGGCACAGATACGCAGTATTTT. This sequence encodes CASSLALAGGTDTQYF.

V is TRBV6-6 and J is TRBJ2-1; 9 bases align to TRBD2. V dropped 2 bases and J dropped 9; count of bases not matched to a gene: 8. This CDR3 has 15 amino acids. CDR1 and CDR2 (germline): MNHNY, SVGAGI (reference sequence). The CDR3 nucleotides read TGTGCCAGCAGTTACGGGCTAGCGGGACCGAGTGAGCAGTTCTTC. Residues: CASSYGLAGPSEQFF.

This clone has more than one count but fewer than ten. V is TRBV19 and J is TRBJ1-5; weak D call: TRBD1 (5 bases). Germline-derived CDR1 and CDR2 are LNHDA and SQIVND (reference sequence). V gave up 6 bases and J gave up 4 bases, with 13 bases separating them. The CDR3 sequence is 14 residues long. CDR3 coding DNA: TGTGCCAGTAGCCCTCAGGGTAGGAATCAGCCCCAGCATTTT. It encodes CASSPQGRNQPQHF.

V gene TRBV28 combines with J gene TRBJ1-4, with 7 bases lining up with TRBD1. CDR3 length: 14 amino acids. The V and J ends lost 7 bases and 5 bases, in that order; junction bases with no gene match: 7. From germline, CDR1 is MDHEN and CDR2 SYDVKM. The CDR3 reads CASNGQAENEKLFF. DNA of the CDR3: TGTGCCAGCAACGGACAGGCGGAAAATGAAAAACTGTTTTTT.

DNA of the CDR3: TGTGCCAGCAGCCCAATATACAGGGGGCGCAGCACAGATACGCAGTATTTT. Protein sequence: CASSPIYRGRSTDTQYF. The gene calls are TRBV7-9 and TRBJ2-3; TRBD1 matches at 9 bases. The CDR3 runs to 17 residues. Germline CDR1 is SEHNR and CDR2 is FQNEAQ (reference sequence). V was pared by 5 bases and J by 0 bases, with 9 bases of the junction left unmatched.

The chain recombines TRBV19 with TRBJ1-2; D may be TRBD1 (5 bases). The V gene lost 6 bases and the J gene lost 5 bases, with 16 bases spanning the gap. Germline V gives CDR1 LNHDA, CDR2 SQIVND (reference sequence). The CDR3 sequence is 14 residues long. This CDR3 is CASRVRGSEYGYTF. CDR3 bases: TGTGCCAGTAGGGTGCGGGGGTCGGAATATGGCTACACCTTC.

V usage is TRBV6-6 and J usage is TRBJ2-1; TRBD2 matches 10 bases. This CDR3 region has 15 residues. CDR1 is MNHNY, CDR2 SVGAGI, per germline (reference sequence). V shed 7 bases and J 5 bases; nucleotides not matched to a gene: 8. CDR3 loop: CASTGTSERHNEQFF. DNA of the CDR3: TGTGCCAGCACCGGGACTAGCGAACGACACAATGAGCAGTTCTTC.

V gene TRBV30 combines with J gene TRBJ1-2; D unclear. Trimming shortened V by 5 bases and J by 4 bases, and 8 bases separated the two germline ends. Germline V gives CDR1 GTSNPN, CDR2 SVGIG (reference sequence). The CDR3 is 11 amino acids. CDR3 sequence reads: CAWGAPYGYTF. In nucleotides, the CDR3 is TGTGCCTGGGGAGCCCCCTATGGCTACACCTTC.

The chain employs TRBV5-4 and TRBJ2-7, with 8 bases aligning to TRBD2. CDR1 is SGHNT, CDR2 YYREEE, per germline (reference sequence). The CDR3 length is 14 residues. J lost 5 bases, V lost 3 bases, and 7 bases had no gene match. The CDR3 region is CASSYGQRGHEQYF. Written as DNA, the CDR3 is TGTGCCAGCAGCTATGGCCAGCGGGGGCACGAGCAGTACTTC.

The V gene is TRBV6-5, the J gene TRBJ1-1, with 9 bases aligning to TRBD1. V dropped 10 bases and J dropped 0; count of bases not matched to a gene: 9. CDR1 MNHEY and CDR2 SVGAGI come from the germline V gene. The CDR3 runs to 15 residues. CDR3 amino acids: CATQWTGEMNTEAFF. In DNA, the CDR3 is TGTGCCACGCAATGGACAGGGGAAATGAACACTGAAGCTTTCTTT.

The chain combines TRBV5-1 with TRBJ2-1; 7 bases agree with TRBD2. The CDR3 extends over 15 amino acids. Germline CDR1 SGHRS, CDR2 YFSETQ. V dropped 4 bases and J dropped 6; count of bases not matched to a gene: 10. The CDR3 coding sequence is TGCGCCAGCAGCACCGGGACTACTACTGCCAATGAGCAGTTCTTC. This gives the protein CASSTGTTTANEQFF.

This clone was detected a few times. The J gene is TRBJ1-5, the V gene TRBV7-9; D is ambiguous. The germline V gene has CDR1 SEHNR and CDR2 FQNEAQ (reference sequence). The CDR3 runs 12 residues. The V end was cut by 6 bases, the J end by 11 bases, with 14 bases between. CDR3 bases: TGTGCCAGCAGACGCCTTACCGAGACCCAGCATTTT. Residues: CASRRLTETQHF.

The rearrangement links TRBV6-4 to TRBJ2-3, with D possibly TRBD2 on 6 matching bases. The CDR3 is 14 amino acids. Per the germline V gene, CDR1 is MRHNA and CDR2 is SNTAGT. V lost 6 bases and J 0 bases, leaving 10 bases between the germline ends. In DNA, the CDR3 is TGTGCCAGCAGCGCCGGGACTAGCACAGATACGCAGTATTTT. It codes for CASSAGTSTDTQYF.

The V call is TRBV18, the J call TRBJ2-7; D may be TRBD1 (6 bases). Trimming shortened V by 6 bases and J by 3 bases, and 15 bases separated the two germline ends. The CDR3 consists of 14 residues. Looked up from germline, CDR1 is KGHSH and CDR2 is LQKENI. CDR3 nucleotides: TGTGCCAGCTCGCAGGGGCTCGATTACTACGAGCAGTACTTC. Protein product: CASSQGLDYYEQYF.

The CDR3 here is CSVDGWREGVGKKYF. Here the CDR3 DNA reads TGCAGCGTTGATGGTTGGCGGGAGGGCGTAGGGAAGAAGTACTTC. The chain combines TRBV29-1 with TRBJ2-7, with TRBD2 identical over 9 bases. With 3 bases clipped from V and 11 bases from J, the junction kept 17 bases outside the gene matches. Germline CDR1 is SQVTM and CDR2 is ANQGSEA. The CDR3 length is 15 residues.

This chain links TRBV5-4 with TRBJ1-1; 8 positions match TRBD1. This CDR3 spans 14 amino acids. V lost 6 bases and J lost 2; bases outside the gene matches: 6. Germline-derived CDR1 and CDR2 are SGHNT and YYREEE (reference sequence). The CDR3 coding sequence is TGTGCCAGCAACCTAGACAGGGGTAACACTGAAGCTTTCTTT. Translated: CASNLDRGNTEAFF.

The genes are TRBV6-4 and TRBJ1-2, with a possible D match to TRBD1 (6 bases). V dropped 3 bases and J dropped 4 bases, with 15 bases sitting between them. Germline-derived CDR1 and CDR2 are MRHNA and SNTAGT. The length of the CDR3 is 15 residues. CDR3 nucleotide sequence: TGTGCCAGCAGTGAGGAGGACAGCCCAAGCTATGGCTACACCTTC. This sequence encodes CASSEEDSPSYGYTF.